The present T cell receptor (beta chain) was sequenced within a study of T-cell memory formation after mild COVID-19. Broader study findings: Whether second-wave clones peaking at day 37 were SARS-CoV-2 specific went unconfirmed. The study detected some responding clones in pre-infection memory, suggesting cross-reactive memory joined. Mainly in CM and EM were contracting CD4+ clones; CD8+ were in EMRA.

A few counts support this clonotype. Its antigen is undetermined. Deletions cut 4 bases from V and 3 bases from J, with 8 bases between. The CDR3 has 13 amino acids. Looked up from germline, CDR1 is KGHDR and CDR2 is SFDVKD. From the 5' RACE reads, TCRdb called clonotypes with MiXCR, one entry per CDR3 protein. The sample lists 300,000 to 350,000 distinct CDR3 sequences, roughly an eighth occurring once. The chain uses TRBV24-1 and TRBJ1-1, with no clear D. Specimen: PBMCs or a T cell subset sorted from them (not recorded which). This TCR was recovered from a man aged 18 to 35 who had mild COVID-19 (a few samples of this study predate the infection). Cell type and time point are not known. The CDR3: CATSEGMDTEAFF. DNA for the CDR3: TGTGCCACCAGTGAGGGGATGGACACTGAAGCTTTCTTT.